A selection of T cell receptor beta chains follows, all from one sample in a study of T cell changes during pregnancy in multiple sclerosis. Sequencing used immunoSEQ multiplex PCR; TCRdb keeps in-frame clones, though not all of them. Of 30,000 or so clones in the sample, around 91% are singletons; the top ten hold about 4.3%. The sample was CD8+ T cells from peripheral blood mononuclear cells, taken in the second trimester of pregnancy. All receptors derive from a female donor in good health, enrolled as a control in a pregnancy study. CDR3s include the opening cysteine and the closing phenylalanine or tryptophan. A D gene is named only where the DNA matches it firmly. Some rows have no size entry. The others give once, few or many, or a class for an expanded clone.

>TRBV7-9|once|.|TRBJ2-1
CAHSNEQFF
TGTGCCCACTCCAATGAGCAGTTCTTC
>TRBV6-5|once|TRBD1|TRBJ1-5
CASSSGTGNNQPQHF
TGTGCCAGCAGTTCCGGGACAGGGAACAATCAGCCCCAGCATTTT
>TRBV19|.|TRBD1|TRBJ1-5
CACRTGGFFQPQHF
TGTGCCTGCCGGACAGGGGGCTTCTTTCAGCCCCAGCATTTT
>TRBV27|.|TRBD2|TRBJ2-5
CASSLSRSGVGETQYF
TGTGCCAGCAGTTTATCGAGGAGCGGGGTTGGAGAGACCCAGTACTTC
>TRBV7-2|.|TRBD1|TRBJ1-5
CASSPGGQPQHF
TGTGCCAGCAGTCCAGGGGGTCAGCCCCAGCATTTT
>TRBV6-1|once|TRBD1|TRBJ1-2
CASSDLGTGLSGYTF
TGTGCCAGCAGTGACCTTGGGACAGGGTTGTCTGGCTACACCTTC
>TRBV27|.|.|TRBJ2-2
CASSLLAGELFF
TGTGCCAGCAGTTTACTAGCCGGGGAGCTGTTTTTT
>TRBV9|.|.|TRBJ1-1
CASSEPRGGGAAMNTEAFF
TGTGCCAGCAGCGAACCTCGGGGCGGGGGGGCGGCTATGAACACTGAAGCTTTCTTT
>TRBV25-1|.|.|TRBJ1-3
CASLDGLSPGNTIYF
TGTGCCAGCCTAGACGGACTCTCCCCTGGAAACACCATATATTTT
>TRBV4-2|.|TRBD1|TRBJ1-1
CASSQAQGVMNTEAFF
TGTGCCAGCAGCCAAGCACAGGGGGTTATGAACACTGAAGCTTTCTTT
>TRBV5-6|.|.|TRBJ2-5
CATRGLEETQYF
TGTGCCACACGGGGTTTAGAAGAGACCCAGTACTTC
>TRBV5-1|.|.|TRBJ1-6
CASSLDVTQSNSPLHF
TGCGCCAGCAGCTTGGACGTGACACAGAGTAATTCACCCCTCCACTTT
>TRBV5-6|.|.|TRBJ1-5
CASSLLSGNQPQHF
TGTGCCAGCAGCTTATTATCGGGCAATCAGCCCCAGCATTTT
>TRBV12-5|.|.|TRBJ2-1
CASALSGGEQFF
TGTGCTAGCGCACTTTCGGGCGGGGAGCAGTTCTTC
>TRBV7-8|.|.|TRBJ1-2
CASSEGTNSGYTF
TGTGCCAGCAGCGAGGGAACCAATTCGGGCTACACCTTC
>TRBV27|.|.|TRBJ1-2
CASSSGGGTYGYTF
TGTGCCAGCAGTTCCGGGGGGGGCACCTATGGCTACACCTTC
>TRBV19|.|TRBD1|TRBJ2-7
CASSPTGVGYEQYF
TGTGCCAGTAGTCCGACAGGGGTGGGCTACGAGCAGTACTTC
>TRBV27|.|TRBD1|TRBJ2-7
CASSFSGQGSYEQYF
TGTGCCAGCAGTTTCAGCGGACAGGGATCCTACGAGCAGTACTTC
>TRBV7-2|.|TRBD1|TRBJ2-5
CASSFTGGPQETQYF
TGTGCCAGCAGCTTCACAGGGGGCCCCCAAGAGACCCAGTACTTC